Each of the 20 T cell receptor beta chains below was sequenced from the same sample in a study of blood T cell repertoires in COVID-19. Clones were sequenced by immunoSEQ multiplex PCR, and TCRdb holds only the in-frame ones, with some missing. The data show 320,000 or so clones, 85% seen once. Sample: PBMCs or T cells enriched from blood (not recorded which). Receptors originate from a woman between 25 and 40 years old who had been exposed to COVID-19.

Concerning this clone itself: The same CDR3 arises from other DNA sequences in this sample as well. This chain connects TRBV5-1 to TRBJ1-2; D possibly corresponds to TRBD1 (6 bases). CDR3 size: 13 residues. Trimming left V 0 bases short and J 5 bases short, with 8 bases between. Per germline, CDR1 SGHRS and CDR2 YFSETQ. Here the CDR3 reads CASSLDTGYGYTF. As DNA, the CDR3 is TGCGCCAGCAGCTTGGATACAGGGTATGGCTACACCTTC.

This chain uses TRBV5-1 with TRBJ2-3, with D possibly TRBD2 on 5 matching bases. The V and J ends lost 3 bases and 4 bases respectively, with 12 bases between them. Germline V CDR1 and CDR2: SGHRS, YFSETQ. There are 14 residues in the CDR3. The DNA for the CDR3 is TGCGCCAGCAGCTCCAGGACTGGTTCAGATACGCAGTATTTT. This sequence encodes CASSSRTGSDTQYF.

The V and J genes are TRBV14 and TRBJ2-5, with D perhaps matching TRBD2 (5 bases). Trimming removed 3 bases at V and 4 bases at J, with 18 bases between. Germline CDR1 reads SGHDN; CDR2 reads FVKESK. The CDR3 has 16 amino acids. CDR3 loop: CASSQISWASRETQYF. In DNA form, the CDR3 reads TGTGCCAGCAGCCAGATTAGCTGGGCTAGCAGAGAGACCCAGTACTTC.

This chain joins TRBV5-5 and TRBJ1-2; D might be TRBD1 (6 bases). Trimming shortened V by 3 bases and J by 4 bases, and 13 bases separated the two germline ends. The CDR3 totals 14 residues. In germline, CDR1 is SGHKS, CDR2 YYEKEE (reference sequence). In DNA form, the CDR3 reads TGTGCCAGCAGCTCCAGGGGTTTCAGCTATGGCTACACCTTC. Translated, it gives CASSSRGFSYGYTF.

The chain carries TRBV6-4 and TRBJ2-5; D not certain. This CDR3 is 11 amino acids long. V dropped 6 bases and J dropped 3 bases, with 5 bases sitting between them. Germline V gives CDR1 MRHNA, CDR2 SNTAGT. CDR3 nucleotides: TGTGCCAGCAGAACTGAAGAGACCCAGTACTTC. This encodes CASRTEETQYF.

The V and J genes are TRBV23-1 and TRBJ1-5; 9 nucleotides match TRBD1. TRBV23-1 is recorded as an ORF, its role being uncertain. The CDR3 covers 17 residues. The trim removed 0 bases at V and 5 bases at J, leaving 8 bases unmatched. This CDR3 reads CASSQSQTGGAHQPQHF. CDR3 bases: TGCGCCAGCAGTCAATCCCAAACAGGGGGCGCTCATCAGCCCCAGCATTTT.

J is TRBJ2-7 and V is TRBV27; 7 nucleotides match TRBD2. Germline V gene lookup returns CDR1 MNHEY and CDR2 SMNVEV (reference sequence). The CDR3 runs 13 residues. With 3 bases clipped from V and 4 bases from J, the junction kept 3 bases outside the gene matches. The CDR3: CASSFASGYEQYF. DNA for the CDR3: TGTGCCAGCAGTTTCGCTAGCGGATACGAGCAGTACTTC.

This clone occurred once. The chain employs TRBV2 and TRBJ1-1; D remains ambiguous. Trimming left V 7 bases short and J 1 base short, with 19 bases between. The CDR3 has 16 residues. Germline V lookup: CDR1 SNHLY, CDR2 FYNNEI. CDR3 sequence (DNA): TGTGCCAGCACTAGTGATGGAGTTGACGGGAACACTGAAGCTTTCTTT. This codes for CASTSDGVDGNTEAFF.

The rearrangement joins TRBV7-2 to TRBJ2-5; 8 nucleotides agree with TRBD1. The CDR3 consists of 15 residues. The V gene's germline CDR1 is SGHTA and CDR2 FQGNSA. The V segment lost 4 bases and the J segment 4 bases; nucleotides outside the gene matches: 8. The CDR3 protein is CASSYEGQGLETQYF. The CDR3 coding sequence is TGTGCCAGCAGCTACGAAGGACAGGGTTTAGAGACCCAGTACTTC.

This clone was detected only once. The chain couples TRBV20-1 to TRBJ2-2; D gene ambiguous. Germline lookup yields CDR1 DFQATT and CDR2 SNEGSKA (reference sequence). Trimming cost V 3 bases and J 6 bases, with 8 bases left between them. CDR3 length: 12 amino acids. In nucleotides, the CDR3 is TGCAGTGCTAGTGTACTGGCCGGGGAGCTGTTTTTT. It encodes CSASVLAGELFF.

The rearrangement joins TRBV30 to TRBJ1-6, with 10 bases lining up with TRBD1. The CDR3 consists of 15 residues. Per the germline V gene, CDR1 is GTSNPN and CDR2 is SVGIG (reference sequence). With 4 bases clipped from V and 6 bases from J, the junction kept 6 bases outside the gene matches. The CDR3 sequence: CAWTVGQGFNSPLHF. The CDR3 DNA is TGTGCCTGGACCGTGGGACAGGGGTTTAATTCACCCCTCCACTTT.

The chain joins TRBV3-1 (or the pseudogene TRBV3-2) to TRBJ2-7; the match to TRBD1 covers 7 bases. CDR3 length equals 15 residues. CDR1 is LGHDT, CDR2 YNNKEL, per germline (reference sequence). J was trimmed by 3 bases and V by 3 bases; bases with no gene match: 8. DNA for the CDR3: TGTGCCAGCAGCCATAACAGGGGCCCTCTCTACGAGCAGTACTTC. Translating it yields CASSHNRGPLYEQYF.

The chain carries TRBV3-1 (or the pseudogene TRBV3-2) and TRBJ1-3; TRBD1 aligns across 7 bases. The CDR3 is 18 amino acids. The V segment lost 0 bases and the J segment 2 bases; nucleotides outside the gene matches: 10. Germline-derived CDR1 and CDR2 are LGHDT and YNNKEL (reference sequence). This CDR3 is CASSQETGKFRPGNTIYF. CDR3 nucleotides: TGTGCCAGCAGCCAAGAGACAGGGAAATTTCGACCTGGAAACACCATATATTTT.

The gene calls are TRBV10-1 and TRBJ1-2; TRBD1 might be the D (5 bases). The germline V and J ends were trimmed by 4 bases and 4 bases, with 10 bases remaining between them. The CDR3 length is 13 residues. Per germline, CDR1 WNHNN and CDR2 SYGVQD (reference sequence). CDR3 DNA sequence: TGCGCCAGCAGTGTCTCGGGGGGCTATGGCTACACCTTC. Translated: CASSVSGGYGYTF.

This chain joins TRBV27 and TRBJ2-3, with 10 bases lining up with TRBD1. The CDR3 spans 16 residues. V shed 4 bases and J 2 bases; nucleotides not matched to a gene: 6. Germline V CDR1 and CDR2: MNHEY, SMNVEV (reference sequence). The CDR3 spells CASSWGTGEYTDTQYF. CDR3 in DNA: TGTGCCAGCAGTTGGGGGACAGGGGAGTACACAGATACGCAGTATTTT.

The V and J genes are TRBV29-1 and TRBJ1-2; 8 bases line up with TRBD1. V trimming: 6 bases; J trimming: 7 bases; junction bases outside the gene matches: 4. The germline CDR1 and CDR2 sequences are SQVTM and ANQGSEA. The CDR3 length is 11 residues. The CDR3 DNA reads TGCAGCGTCGGACAGGGTAGTGGCTACACCTTC. This sequence encodes CSVGQGSGYTF.

The chain has TRBV7-3 and TRBJ1-1; 7 nucleotides agree with TRBD1. The germline CDR1 and CDR2 sequences are SGHTA and FQGTGA. There are 16 residues in the CDR3. The J segment lost 3 bases and the V segment lost 0 bases, leaving 7 bases of the junction unmatched. The DNA of the CDR3 is TGTGCCAGCAGCTTAACGGTAAAGGGGGCTTACACTGAAGCTTTCTTT. Encoded protein: CASSLTVKGAYTEAFF.

The rearrangement uses TRBV7-9 and TRBJ1-2; D gene uncertain. The CDR3 extends over 14 amino acids. The germline V and J ends were trimmed by 5 bases and 8 bases, with 18 bases remaining between them. Per germline, CDR1 SEHNR and CDR2 FQNEAQ (reference sequence). CDR3 amino acids: CASSPEARQEGYTF. In DNA form, the CDR3 reads TGTGCCAGCAGCCCCGAAGCCCGACAAGAGGGCTACACCTTC.

In this sample, this clone turned up a few times. The CDR3 DNA is TGTGCCACCGGGACTACTACCTACGAGCAGTACTTC. It encodes CATGTTTYEQYF. This chain uses TRBV6-5 with TRBJ2-7; 7 bases align to TRBD2. Germline-derived CDR1 and CDR2 are MNHEY and SVGAGI. With V trimmed by 10 bases and J by 2 bases, 5 bases remained unmatched. The CDR3 is made up of 12 amino acids.

The chain has TRBV4-1 and TRBJ1-6; the D is unclear. Looked up from germline, CDR1 is MGHRA and CDR2 is YSYEKL. CDR3 size: 17 residues. V lost 1 base, J lost 0 bases, and 10 bases lay in between. The CDR3 nucleotides are TGCGCCAGCAGCCAAGGGTATTTGAGCTCCTATAATTCACCCCTCCACTTT. Translating gives CASSQGYLSSYNSPLHF.